These 23 T cell receptor beta chains were sequenced from one sample in a study of blood T cells in healthy people across ages. A second PCR of roughly 7 to 11 cycles used a sample-barcoded 5' primer and a J-beta primer mix. Via MiXCR, TCRdb re-called the 5' RACE reads, giving one row per CDR3 protein. The repertoire includes about 1.4 million distinct CDR3 sequences, 45% to 70% of them detected once, and over 6.5% sits in the top ten. Sequencing input: blood. The source of these receptors is a man aged 18 to 29 in good health.

This chain links TRBV4-1 with TRBJ2-7; the D is unclear. The J call may be wrong; the DNA end is better matched by TRBJ2-5. Looked up from germline, CDR1 is MGHRA and CDR2 is YSYEKL. The CDR3 consists of 15 residues. The CDR3 DNA is TGCGCCAGCAGCCAAGTAGGTCAGAGAAGGGAGACCCAGTACTTC. Translation: CASSQVGQRRETQYF.

Written as DNA, the CDR3 is TGTGCCAGCAGTTACTCTCAGCGGACAGGAAACCCCTATGGCTACACCTTC. It is translated as CASSYSQRTGNPYGYTF. V usage is TRBV6-2 or TRBV6-3 and J usage is TRBJ1-2; 7 bases line up with TRBD1. CDR1 is MNHEY, CDR2 SVGEGT, per germline. J gave up 4 bases and V 0 bases, and 11 bases lay outside the gene matches. The CDR3 is 17 residues long.

This sequence joins TRBV15 and TRBJ2-3; 13 nucleotides agree with TRBD2. V lost 2 bases to trimming and J lost 5 bases; unmatched junction nucleotides: 1. Per germline, CDR1 LNHNV and CDR2 YYDKDF (reference sequence). The CDR3 extends over 15 amino acids. In DNA, the CDR3 is TGTGCCACCAGCAGAAGACTAGCGGGGGGAGATACGCAGTATTTT. Protein product: CATSRRLAGGDTQYF. The complete variable domain, with remaining parts taken from reference TRBV15 and TRBJ2-3, reads DAMVIQNPRYQVTQFGKPVTLSCSQTLNHNVMYWYQQKSSQAPKLLFHYYDKDFNNEADTPDNFQSRRPNTSFCFLDIRSPGLGDTAMYLCATSRRLAGGDTQYFGPGTRLTVL.

The chain carries TRBV6-1 and TRBJ2-5; TRBD1 might be the D (6 bases). Trimming pared 8 bases from V and 11 bases from J, leaving 33 bases between. The CDR3 is made up of 17 amino acids. CDR1 is MNHNS and CDR2 is SASEGT in the germline V gene. CDR3 DNA sequence: TGTGCCAGCGGGACGGGACACCGCGCGGACCAGAGATCGGAGCAGTACTTC. The encoded protein is CASGTGHRADQRSEQYF.

V and J are TRBV5-1 and TRBJ2-1; 9 bases are shared with TRBD2. Germline V gene lookup returns CDR1 SGHRS and CDR2 YFSETQ. This CDR3 region has 19 residues. J gave up 0 bases and V 0 bases, and 10 bases lay outside the gene matches. The CDR3 region is CASSLGALISGSSYNEQFF. In DNA, the CDR3 is TGCGCCAGCAGCTTGGGTGCCCTGATTAGCGGGAGCTCCTACAATGAGCAGTTCTTC.

The chain uses TRBV3-1 and TRBJ2-3, with 9 bases aligning to TRBD2. The germline V gene has CDR1 LGHDT and CDR2 YNNKEL (reference sequence). The CDR3 has 18 residues. The V and J ends lost 1 base and 0 bases, in that order; junction bases with no gene match: 8. The CDR3 reads CASSQGASGDQSTDTQYF. DNA of the CDR3: TGTGCCAGCAGCCAAGGGGCTAGCGGGGATCAAAGCACAGATACGCAGTATTTT.

The V call is TRBV7-9, the J call TRBJ2-4; TRBD2 matches 7 bases. Near its end, the DNA agrees better with TRBJ2-7, so the J call may be wrong. Germline CDR1 is SEHNR and CDR2 is FQNEAQ (reference sequence). The CDR3 runs 16 residues. This chain's CDR3 is CASSLGGGAYTYEQYF. CDR3 nucleotide sequence: TGTGCCAGCAGCTTAGGCGGGGGAGCATATACCTACGAGCAGTACTTC.

In this sample, this clonotype turned up a few times. J is TRBJ1-2 and V is TRBV29-1, with no clear D. Deletions cut 3 bases from V and 1 base from J, with 9 bases between. The CDR3 runs 13 residues. Germline lookup yields CDR1 SQVTM and CDR2 ANQGSEA. The CDR3 spells CSVEIAINYGYTF. In nucleotides, the CDR3 is TGCAGCGTTGAGATTGCGATTAACTATGGCTACACCTTC.

The chain uses TRBV20-1 and TRBJ2-7; possible D gene TRBD1, 6 bases. Germline CDR1 DFQATT, CDR2 SNEGSKA (reference sequence). The CDR3 spans 13 residues. Trimming took 3 bases from V and 4 from J, leaving 13 bases between them. The CDR3 reads CSARDYRVYEQYF. CDR3 nucleotide sequence: TGCAGTGCTAGGGATTACAGGGTTTACGAGCAGTACTTC.

The chain combines TRBV11-2 with TRBJ2-1; D might be TRBD2 (7 bases). The germline gives CDR1 SGHAT, CDR2 FQNNGV. This CDR3 has 14 amino acids. Trimming took 7 bases from V and 7 from J, leaving 17 bases between them. The CDR3 is CASKSAGAGNEQFF. The CDR3 DNA sequence: TGTGCCAGCAAAAGTGCGGGGGCGGGAAATGAGCAGTTCTTC.

The V and J genes are TRBV6-2 or TRBV6-3 and TRBJ2-5; no firm D call. V was shortened by 7 bases and J by 1 base, with 19 bases between the two germline ends. The germline gives CDR1 MNHEY, CDR2 SVGEGT. The CDR3 covers 16 residues. CDR3 sequence reads: CASNAGPQWGQETQYF. For the CDR3, the DNA is TGTGCCAGCAACGCCGGCCCCCAGTGGGGCCAAGAGACCCAGTACTTC.

In the case of this clonotype: One end of the junction varies from germline; a read error may be responsible. This chain connects TRBV6-2 or TRBV6-3 to TRBJ2-1; D gene uncertain. CDR3 size: 12 residues. Germline V CDR1 and CDR2: MNHEY, SVGEGT. CDR3 nucleotides: TGTGCCGGCAGCCCGACCTGGTATGAGCAGTTCTTC. The encoded protein is CAGSPTWYEQFF.

The J gene is TRBJ2-1, the V gene TRBV10-2, with D perhaps matching TRBD1 (5 bases). The germline V gene has CDR1 WSHSY and CDR2 SAAADI. The CDR3 is 14 residues long. V was cut by 2 bases and J by 5 bases, with 10 bases left in between. CDR3 nucleotides: TGCGCCAGCAGTGAGGCTGACAGAGACAATGAGCAGTTCTTC. Amino acid sequence: CASSEADRDNEQFF.

This clonotype appeared a few times. This sequence joins TRBV12-3 or TRBV12-4 and TRBJ2-3; no firm D call. The CDR3 has 15 amino acids. V gave up 1 base and J gave up 6 bases, with 14 bases separating them. CDR3 in DNA: TGTGCCAGCAGTTTAGACCTACGAGGTCGGGATACGCAGTATTTT. Translation: CASSLDLRGRDTQYF.

The V call is TRBV7-9, the J call TRBJ2-2; 9 nucleotides line up with TRBD2. The CDR3 is 15 residues long. Germline CDR1 SEHNR, CDR2 FQNEAQ (reference sequence). With 11 bases clipped from V and 1 base from J, the junction kept 8 bases outside the gene matches. CDR3 bases: TGTGCCTTTTTCCCTAGCGGGAAGAACACCGGGGAGCTGTTTTTT. Translating it yields CAFFPSGKNTGELFF.

This clonotype is a singleton in its sample. CDR3 in amino acids: CASIWEVDYGYTF. CDR3 in DNA: TGTGCCAGCATTTGGGAGGTGGACTATGGCTACACCTTC. V is TRBV2 and J is TRBJ1-2; no reliable D call. Germline CDR1 is SNHLY and CDR2 is FYNNEI. V was cut by 7 bases and J by 3 bases, with 12 bases left in between. This CDR3 comprises 13 residues.

This clonotype was observed a few times. V is TRBV29-1 and J is TRBJ1-1, with D maybe TRBD1 (5 bases). The length of the CDR3 is 12 residues. Trimming left V 5 bases short and J 4 bases short, with 11 bases between. CDR1 and CDR2 from the germline V gene are SQVTM and ANQGSEA. The CDR3 sequence: CSVRAGTTEAFF. CDR3 bases: TGCAGCGTTAGGGCGGGGACCACTGAAGCTTTCTTT.

CDR3 DNA sequence: TGTGCCAGCAGTTACTCGGGTGCAGAAGAGTGGGAGACCCAGTACTTC. Translation gives CASSYSGAEEWETQYF. The chain uses TRBV6-5 and TRBJ2-7; D uncertain. The DNA end is more similar to TRBJ2-5, so the J call may be wrong. This CDR3 region has 16 residues. The germline CDR1 and CDR2 sequences are MNHEY and SVGAGI.

This clonotype was observed once. This chain uses TRBV6-6 with TRBJ1-2, with TRBD1 matching over 8 bases. V shed 6 bases and J 6 bases; nucleotides not matched to a gene: 6. CDR3 length equals 13 residues. CDR1 is MNHNY and CDR2 is SVGAGI in the germline V gene (reference sequence). DNA for the CDR3: TGTGCCAGCAGGCCCCGGACAGGGAATGGCTACACCTTC. Its translation is CASRPRTGNGYTF.

This clonotype was seen many times. The gene calls are TRBV7-8 and TRBJ2-3; 10 bases align to TRBD2. V dropped 1 base and J dropped 7; count of bases not matched to a gene: 2. The germline V gene encodes CDR1 SGHVS and CDR2 FQNEAQ. This CDR3 comprises 14 residues. The CDR3 reads CASSLELAGYTQYF. CDR3 in DNA: TGTGCCAGCAGCTTAGAACTAGCGGGGTATACGCAGTATTTT.

The J gene is TRBJ2-7, the V gene TRBV12-3 or TRBV12-4, with D perhaps assigned TRBD1 or TRBD2 (5 bases each). The length of the CDR3 is 13 residues. Between the trimmed V and J ends, which lost 3 bases and 7 bases, there was a span of 13 bases. The CDR3 here is CASSFRPGTEQYF. The CDR3 DNA reads TGTGCCAGCAGTTTCCGGCCTGGGACGGAGCAGTACTTC.

The rearrangement links TRBV7-9 to TRBJ1-4, with TRBD1 as a possible D gene (6 bases). Germline lookup yields CDR1 SEHNR and CDR2 FQNEAQ (reference sequence). This CDR3 is built from 15 residues. The V gene lost 6 bases and the J gene lost 6 bases, with 17 bases spanning the gap. The CDR3, as DNA: TGTGCCAGCAGTCGAGCAGGGGTGGGGGATGAAAAACTGTTTTTT. It yields the protein CASSRAGVGDEKLFF.

In this sample, this clonotype turned up once. V gene TRBV4-2 combines with J gene TRBJ2-7; D gene unclear. The J call is doubtful: the DNA matches TRBJ2-5 better. This CDR3 spans 14 amino acids. Germline assignment: CDR1 LGHNA and CDR2 YNFKEQ. The CDR3 reads CASSQDAGTGTQYF. The CDR3 DNA reads as TGTGCCAGCAGCCAAGATGCAGGCACGGGGACCCAGTACTTC.